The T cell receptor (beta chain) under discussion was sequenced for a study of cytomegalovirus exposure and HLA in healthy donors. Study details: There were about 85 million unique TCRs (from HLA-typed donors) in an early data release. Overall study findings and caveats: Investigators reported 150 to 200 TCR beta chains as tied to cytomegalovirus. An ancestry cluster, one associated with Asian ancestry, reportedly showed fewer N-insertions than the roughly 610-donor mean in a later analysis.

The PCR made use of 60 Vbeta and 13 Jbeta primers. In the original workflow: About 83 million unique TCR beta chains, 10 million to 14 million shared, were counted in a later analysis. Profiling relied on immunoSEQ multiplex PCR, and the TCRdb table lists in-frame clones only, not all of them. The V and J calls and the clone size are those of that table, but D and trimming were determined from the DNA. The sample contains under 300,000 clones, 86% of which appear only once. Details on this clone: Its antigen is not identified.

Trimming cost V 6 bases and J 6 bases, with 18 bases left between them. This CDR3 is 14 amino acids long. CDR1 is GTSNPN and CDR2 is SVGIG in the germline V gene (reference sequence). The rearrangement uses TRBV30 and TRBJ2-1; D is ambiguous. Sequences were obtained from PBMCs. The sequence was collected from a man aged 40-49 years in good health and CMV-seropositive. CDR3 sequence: CACPRGLLGNEQFF. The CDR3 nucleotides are TGTGCCTGTCCTAGAGGTCTCTTGGGCAATGAGCAGTTCTTC. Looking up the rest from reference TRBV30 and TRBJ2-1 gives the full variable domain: SQTIHQWPATLVQPVGSPLSLECTVEGTSNPNLYWYRQAAGRGLQLLFYSVGIGQISSEVPQNLSASRPQDRQFILSSKKLLLSDSGFYLCACPRGLLGNEQFFGPGTRLTVL.